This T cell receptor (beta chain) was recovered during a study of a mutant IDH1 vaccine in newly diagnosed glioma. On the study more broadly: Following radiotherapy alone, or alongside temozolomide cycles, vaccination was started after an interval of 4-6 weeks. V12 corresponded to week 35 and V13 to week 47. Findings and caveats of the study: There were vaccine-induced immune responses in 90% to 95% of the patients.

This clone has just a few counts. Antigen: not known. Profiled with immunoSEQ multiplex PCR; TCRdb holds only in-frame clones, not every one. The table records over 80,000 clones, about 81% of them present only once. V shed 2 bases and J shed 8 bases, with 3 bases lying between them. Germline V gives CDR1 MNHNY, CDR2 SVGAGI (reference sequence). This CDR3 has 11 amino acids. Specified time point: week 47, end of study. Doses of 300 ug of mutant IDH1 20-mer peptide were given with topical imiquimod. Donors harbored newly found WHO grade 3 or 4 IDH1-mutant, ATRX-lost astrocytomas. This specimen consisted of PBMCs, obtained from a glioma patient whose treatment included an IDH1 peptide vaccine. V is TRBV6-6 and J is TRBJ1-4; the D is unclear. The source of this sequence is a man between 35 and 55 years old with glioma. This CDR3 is CASSYLEKLFF. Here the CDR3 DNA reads TGTGCCAGCAGTTACCTCGAAAAACTGTTTTTT.